These T cell receptor beta chains were read from a single sample in a study of cytomegalovirus exposure and HLA in healthy donors. Profiled with immunoSEQ multiplex PCR; TCRdb holds only in-frame clones, not every one. The sample yields under 200,000 clones, over 75% seen once. The source material was PBMCs. Receptors originate from a man in his sixties in good health and CMV-seronegative. Each CDR3 is given with its conserved first and last residue. Each record gives: CDR3 protein, CDR3 DNA, CDR3 length, J gene, clone size, V gene, D gene. D genes are given only for firm matches. The size field is filled for only some rows; it gives once, few, many or a size class.

CDR3: CASSLSAGLVNAGELFF
DNA: TGTGCCAGCAGCTTGTCGGCGGGACTAGTAAATGCCGGGGAGCTGTTTTTT
length: 17
J: TRBJ2-2
size: -
V: TRBV5-6
D: TRBD2

CDR3: CASSQSGRTDRRANVLTF
DNA: TGCGCCAGCAGCCAAAGTGGACGGACAGACCGAAGGGCCAACGTCCTGACTTTC
length: 18
J: TRBJ2-6
size: -
V: TRBV4-1
D: -

CDR3: CASSLRPSGRSGELFF
DNA: TGTGCCAGCAGCTTACGGCCTAGCGGGAGGAGCGGGGAGCTGTTTTTT
length: 16
J: TRBJ2-2
size: -
V: TRBV7-2
D: TRBD2

CDR3: CSVDGGGRAFF
DNA: TGCAGCGTTGATGGGGGAGGGCGAGCTTTCTTT
length: 11
J: TRBJ1-1
size: -
V: TRBV29-1
D: -

CDR3: CASIWNTEAFF
DNA: TGTGCCAGCATATGGAACACTGAAGCTTTCTTT
length: 11
J: TRBJ1-1
size: -
V: TRBV6-4
D: -

CDR3: CASSPRTSGYNEQFF
DNA: TGTGCCAGCAGCCCCAGGACTAGCGGTTACAATGAGCAGTTCTTC
length: 15
J: TRBJ2-1
size: -
V: TRBV9
D: TRBD2

CDR3: CASSASSGATYEQYF
DNA: TGCGCCAGCAGTGCGTCTAGCGGGGCGACCTACGAGCAGTACTTC
length: 15
J: TRBJ2-7
size: -
V: TRBV10-1
D: TRBD2

CDR3: CASSEGGGGPYNEQFF
DNA: TGCGCCAGCAGTGAAGGCGGGGGGGGTCCCTACAATGAGCAGTTCTTC
length: 16
J: TRBJ2-1
size: -
V: TRBV10-2
D: TRBD2

CDR3: CASNRDPVGGYTF
DNA: TGTGCCAGCAACCGGGATCCCGTAGGTGGCTACACCTTC
length: 13
J: TRBJ1-2
size: few
V: TRBV6-1
D: -

CDR3: CASSLEWSGIGTQYF
DNA: TGTGCCAGCAGCTTAGAATGGTCAGGTATTGGGACCCAGTACTTC
length: 15
J: TRBJ2-5
size: -
V: TRBV7-9
D: -

CDR3: CASSKDISTDTQYF
DNA: TGTGCCAGCAGTAAGGACATCAGCACAGATACGCAGTATTTT
length: 14
J: TRBJ2-3
size: -
V: TRBV5-6
D: -

CDR3: CASSQDRRDRSYF
DNA: TGCGCCAGCAGCCAAGATCGCCGGGACAGGAGTTACTTC
length: 13
J: TRBJ2-5
size: once
V: TRBV4-1
D: TRBD1

CDR3: CASSWSGQHTEAFF
DNA: TGCGCCAGCAGCTGGAGTGGACAGCACACTGAAGCTTTCTTT
length: 14
J: TRBJ1-1
size: -
V: TRBV5-1
D: -

CDR3: CASSDAGSTRDTQYF
DNA: TGTGCCAGCAGTGATGCCGGGTCTACGAGGGATACGCAGTATTTT
length: 15
J: TRBJ2-3
size: -
V: TRBV6-4
D: -

CDR3: CSVSQIYEQYF
DNA: TGCAGCGTTTCACAGATCTACGAGCAGTACTTC
length: 11
J: TRBJ2-7
size: -
V: TRBV29-1
D: -

CDR3: CASSATRDSGPNYGYTF
DNA: TGCGCCAGCAGCGCAACCCGGGACAGTGGACCCAACTATGGCTACACCTTC
length: 17
J: TRBJ1-2
size: -
V: TRBV5-1
D: TRBD1

CDR3: CAWSVPGEFFSGNTIYF
DNA: TGTGCCTGGAGTGTACCTGGGGAGTTCTTCTCTGGAAACACCATATATTTT
length: 17
J: TRBJ1-3
size: -
V: TRBV30
D: -

CDR3: CASRGLAGINQPQHF
DNA: TGTGCCAGCAGAGGTTTAGCAGGGATCAATCAGCCCCAGCATTTT
length: 15
J: TRBJ1-5
size: -
V: TRBV27
D: -

CDR3: CASSPGGTYEQYF
DNA: TGTGCCAGCAGTCCGGGGGGCACCTACGAGCAGTACTTC
length: 13
J: TRBJ2-7
size: -
V: TRBV27
D: -

CDR3: CASSPGGENTEAFF
DNA: TGCGCCAGCAGCCCCGGCGGAGAAAACACTGAAGCTTTCTTT
length: 14
J: TRBJ1-1
size: -
V: TRBV5-1
D: -

CDR3: CASAPLGGGKGDTEAFF
DNA: TGTGCCAGCGCTCCGCTGGGAGGGGGGAAGGGTGACACTGAAGCTTTCTTT
length: 17
J: TRBJ1-1
size: -
V: TRBV5-4
D: -

CDR3: CASSQGRQGGRSEAFF
DNA: TGTGCCAGCAGTCAAGGAAGACAGGGGGGGAGGTCTGAAGCTTTCTTT
length: 16
J: TRBJ1-1
size: -
V: TRBV28
D: TRBD1

CDR3: CAWSVGTLTYQPQNF
DNA: TGTGCCTGGAGTGTTGGGACACTAACTTATCAGCCCCAGAATTTT
length: 15
J: TRBJ1-5
size: -
V: TRBV30
D: -

CDR3: CASSSGGTSSYNEQFF
DNA: TGTGCCAGCAGCTCAGGGGGGACCTCCTCCTACAATGAGCAGTTCTTC
length: 16
J: TRBJ2-1
size: -
V: TRBV5-4
D: -

CDR3: CASSPMGAYYEQYF
DNA: TGTGCCAGCAGCCCCATGGGGGCTTACTACGAGCAGTACTTC
length: 14
J: TRBJ2-7
size: once
V: TRBV5-6
D: -

CDR3: CASSIGTGLKGPNTGELFF
DNA: TGTGCCAGTAGTATAGGAACAGGGCTAAAGGGCCCGAACACCGGGGAGCTGTTTTTT
length: 19
J: TRBJ2-2
size: -
V: TRBV19
D: -

CDR3: CASSRDRDNEKLFF
DNA: TGTGCCAGCAGCCGGGACAGAGATAATGAAAAACTGTTTTTT
length: 14
J: TRBJ1-4
size: -
V: TRBV6-5
D: TRBD1

CDR3: CASSRDRYEQYF
DNA: TGTGCCAGCAGTCGGGACAGGTACGAGCAGTACTTC
length: 12
J: TRBJ2-7
size: -
V: TRBV2
D: TRBD1

CDR3: CASSFVGQASYEQYF
DNA: TGCGCCAGCAGTTTTGTTGGACAGGCGTCCTACGAGCAGTACTTC
length: 15
J: TRBJ2-7
size: -
V: TRBV10-2
D: TRBD1

CDR3: CASSRPRTLRYEQYF
DNA: TGTGCCAGCAGTCGACCGCGAACACTACGATACGAGCAGTACTTC
length: 15
J: TRBJ2-7
size: -
V: TRBV11-3
D: -

CDR3: CASSWTRTGTGAQHF
DNA: TGTGCCAGCAGTTGGACACGCACCGGGACAGGGGCCCAGCATTTT
length: 15
J: TRBJ1-5
size: -
V: TRBV28
D: TRBD1

CDR3: CSVENRPNYGYTF
DNA: TGCAGCGTTGAAAACAGGCCTAACTATGGCTACACCTTC
length: 13
J: TRBJ1-2
size: -
V: TRBV29-1
D: -

CDR3: CASNHRGRISDEQYF
DNA: TGTGCCAGCAACCACAGGGGGCGTATTTCGGACGAGCAGTACTTC
length: 15
J: TRBJ2-7
size: -
V: TRBV6-1
D: TRBD1

CDR3: CASSAAYEQYF
DNA: TGTGCCAGCAGTGCGGCCTACGAGCAGTACTTC
length: 11
J: TRBJ2-7
size: once
V: TRBV2
D: -

CDR3: CASSSTDRGSGNTIYF
DNA: TGTGCCAGCAGTTCCACGGACAGGGGCTCTGGAAACACCATATATTTT
length: 16
J: TRBJ1-3
size: -
V: TRBV7-9
D: TRBD1